This record covers a single T cell receptor beta chain. This entry belongs to a study of shared T cell receptors in the human thymus. The repertoire was sequenced with immunoSEQ multiplex PCR; TCRdb's copy has only in-frame clones and lacks some. Of approximately 730,000 clones listed, 70% to 90% were seen once; the top ten hold roughly 0.01%. The CDR3 has 17 residues. Germline trimming cut 0 bases from V and 2 bases from J; bases unmatched to any gene: 3. Germline lookup yields CDR1 SGHRS and CDR2 YFSETQ. These data were also reused for a study on human thymus T cells. That work states: Finnish infants who were healthy and having corrective surgery for congenital heart defects made up the donors. Corrective heart surgery yielded resections, and these provided the thymus tissue. Overlap was high between thymic repertoires from unrelated individuals, as reported in related research.

Source material: thymocytes. This sequence was found in a girl in the first two years of life with a congenital heart defect. The chain links TRBV5-1 to TRBJ2-3; 13 bases match TRBD2. This chain's CDR3 is CASSLAGLAGYTDTQYF. In DNA form, the CDR3 reads TGCGCCAGCAGCTTGGCGGGACTAGCGGGGTACACAGATACGCAGTATTTT.